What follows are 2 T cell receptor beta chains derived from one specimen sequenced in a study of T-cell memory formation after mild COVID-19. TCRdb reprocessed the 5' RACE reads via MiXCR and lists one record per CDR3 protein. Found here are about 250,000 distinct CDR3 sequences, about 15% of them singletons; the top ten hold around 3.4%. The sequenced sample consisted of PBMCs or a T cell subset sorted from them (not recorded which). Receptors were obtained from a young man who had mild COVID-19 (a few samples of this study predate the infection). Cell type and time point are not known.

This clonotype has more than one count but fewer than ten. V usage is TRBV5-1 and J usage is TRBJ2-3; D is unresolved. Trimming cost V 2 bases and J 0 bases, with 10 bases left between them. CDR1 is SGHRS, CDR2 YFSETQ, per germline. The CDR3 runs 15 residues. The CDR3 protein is CASSLQPSSTDTQYF. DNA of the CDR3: TGCGCCAGCAGCTTACAGCCGTCTAGCACAGATACGCAGTATTTT.

CDR3 sequence: CASTRTGRCLSYEQYV. Here the CDR3 DNA reads TGCGCCAGCACTCGGACAGGGAGGTGCCTATCCTACGAGCAGTACGTC. This sequence joins TRBV23-1 and TRBJ2-7, with 8 bases that match TRBD1. TRBV23-1 is given ORF status, its function remaining uncertain. Unmatched junction bases numbered 12, after V lost 7 bases and J lost 1 base. The CDR3 runs 16 residues.